Sequencing of this T cell receptor beta chain was carried out in a study of OX40 agonist ivuxolimab in advanced cancers. The CDR3 contains 15 residues. The germline V gene encodes CDR1 SGHKS and CDR2 YYEKEE (reference sequence). V gave up 0 bases and J gave up 0 bases, with 4 bases separating them. Data came from immunoSEQ multiplex PCR; TCRdb stores just in-frame clones and leaves some out. This table holds approximately 80,000 clones, around 90% found once. The sequence was obtained from an adult with an advanced solid tumor such as melanoma, head and neck, liver or kidney cancer. V is TRBV5-5 and J is TRBJ2-6, with no clear D. The sequences come from CD4+ or CD8+ T cells sorted from blood, collected in a trial of the OX40 agonist ivuxolimab. The CDR3 protein is CASSLGDSGANVLTF. The CDR3 coding sequence is TGTGCCAGCAGCTTGGGAGACTCTGGGGCCAACGTCCTGACTTTC.